This TCR beta chain was sequenced in a study of cytomegalovirus exposure and HLA in healthy donors. Study-level background: About 179 million T cells yielded 117 million unique TCR beta sequences in earlier analysis. For the 300 to 400 genotyped donors, roughly 80% fell within the Caucasian-associated ancestry cluster. Points from the study as a whole: The dataset shows that most TCR sequences were rare, while some public TCRs occurred in many donors.

Concerning this clone itself: The antigen is undetermined.

13 Jbeta primers and 60 Vbeta primers were used for the PCR. Some clones are missing from TCRdb's copy, which holds only in-frame ones; the method was immunoSEQ multiplex PCR. This table holds 150,000 to 200,000 clones, around 80% found once. Specimen: PBMCs. This TCR was recovered from a man aged 40-50 years in good health and CMV-seropositive.

The CDR3 loop is CASSLGAGGIYNEQFF. For the CDR3, the DNA is TGCGCCAGCAGCTTGGGGGCGGGGGGGATTTACAATGAGCAGTTCTTC. The V gene is TRBV5-1, the J gene TRBJ2-1; 9 bases are shared with TRBD2. The germline gives CDR1 SGHRS, CDR2 YFSETQ. This CDR3 comprises 16 residues. Trimming at V came to 0 bases and at J to 4 bases, leaving 5 bases not matched to a gene. Using reference TRBV5-1 and TRBJ2-1 for the parts outside the CDR3, the full variable domain is KAGVTQTPRYLIKTRGQQVTLSCSPISGHRSVSWYQQTPGQGLQFLFEYFSETQRNKGNFPGRFSGRQFSNSRSEMNVSTLELGDSALYLCASSLGAGGIYNEQFFGPGTRLTVL.